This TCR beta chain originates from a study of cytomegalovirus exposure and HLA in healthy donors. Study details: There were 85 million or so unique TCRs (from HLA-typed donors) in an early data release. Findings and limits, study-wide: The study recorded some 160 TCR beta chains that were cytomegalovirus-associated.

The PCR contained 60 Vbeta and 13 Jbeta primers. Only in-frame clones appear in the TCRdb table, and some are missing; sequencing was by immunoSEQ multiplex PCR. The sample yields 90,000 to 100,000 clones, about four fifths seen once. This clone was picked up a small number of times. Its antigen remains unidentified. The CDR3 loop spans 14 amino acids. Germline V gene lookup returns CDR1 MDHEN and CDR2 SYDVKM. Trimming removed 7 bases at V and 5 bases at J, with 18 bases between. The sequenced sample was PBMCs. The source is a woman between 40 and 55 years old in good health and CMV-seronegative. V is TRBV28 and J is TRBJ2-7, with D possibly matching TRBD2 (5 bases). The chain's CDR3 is CASMNPVALHEQYF. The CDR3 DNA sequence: TGTGCCAGCATGAATCCGGTAGCGCTCCACGAGCAGTACTTC.